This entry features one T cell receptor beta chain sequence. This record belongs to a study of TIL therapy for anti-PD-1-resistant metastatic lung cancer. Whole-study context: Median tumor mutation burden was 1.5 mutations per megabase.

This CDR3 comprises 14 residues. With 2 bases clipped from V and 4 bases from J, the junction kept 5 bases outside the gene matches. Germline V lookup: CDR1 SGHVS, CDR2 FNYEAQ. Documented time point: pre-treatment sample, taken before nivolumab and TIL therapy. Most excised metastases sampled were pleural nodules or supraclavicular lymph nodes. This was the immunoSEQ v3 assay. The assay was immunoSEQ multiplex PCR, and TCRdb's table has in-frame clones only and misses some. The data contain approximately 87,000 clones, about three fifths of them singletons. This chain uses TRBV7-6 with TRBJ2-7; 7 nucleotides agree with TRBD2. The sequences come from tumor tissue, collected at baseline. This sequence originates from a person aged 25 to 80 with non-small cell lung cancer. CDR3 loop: CASSLFAGAYEQYF. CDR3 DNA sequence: TGTGCCAGCAGCTTATTTGCGGGAGCTTACGAGCAGTACTTC.